These 28 T cell receptor beta chains originate from one sample sequenced in a study of CD8 T cells in Susac syndrome. RNA was extracted with the RNeasy kit, and a quantity of roughly 0.45 to 1 ug was reverse transcribed using random hexamers. TCRdb analysed the immunoSEQ multiplex PCR reads with MiXCR anew, one entry per CDR3 protein. The sample includes about 94,000 distinct CDR3 sequences, around 94% of them seen just once. The source material was CD4+ T cells from PBMCs. Receptors originate from a human donor with Susac syndrome.

The V and J genes are TRBV28 and TRBJ2-6, with D perhaps matching TRBD1 (5 bases). CDR3 length: 17 amino acids. CDR1 and CDR2 (germline): MDHEN, SYDVKM. Trimming cost V 2 bases and J 6 bases, with 17 bases left between them. CDR3 sequence: CASSLILKGRTANVLTF. DNA of the CDR3: TGTGCCAGCAGTTTAATTTTGAAGGGGCGGACGGCCAACGTCCTGACTTTC.

This chain uses TRBV18 with TRBJ2-5; D remains ambiguous. The V end was cut by 5 bases, the J end by 4 bases, with 11 bases between. The CDR3 sequence is 13 residues long. CDR1 and CDR2 (germline): KGHSH, LQKENI. CDR3 in DNA: TGTGCCAGCTCAGCACAGTTTGGAGAGACCCAGTACTTC. Protein sequence: CASSAQFGETQYF.

This chain joins TRBV4-1 and TRBJ1-1, with D possibly matching TRBD1 (5 bases). Looked up from germline, CDR1 is MGHRA and CDR2 is YSYEKL. The CDR3 runs 14 residues. Trimming left V 4 bases short and J 2 bases short, with 11 bases between. The CDR3 sequence is CASSPGRENTEAFF. In nucleotides, the CDR3 is TGCGCCAGCAGCCCAGGGAGGGAAAACACTGAAGCTTTCTTT.

The chain couples TRBV29-1 to TRBJ2-7; D may be TRBD1 or TRBD2 (5 bases each). The CDR3 consists of 22 residues. Germline V CDR1 and CDR2: SQVTM, ANQGSEA. V lost 4 bases and J lost 0, with 37 bases in between. The CDR3 here is CSVGILSFLGPKSSNSSYEQYF. CDR3 DNA: TGCAGCGTTGGAATTTTGAGTTTTTTGGGACCAAAATCGTCGAATAGCTCCTACGAGCAGTACTTC.

A remark on this clonotype: The junction does not match germline at one end; this may be a read error. The chain couples TRBV29-1 to TRBJ1-1; no clear D gene. Germline CDR1 and CDR2: SQVTM and ANQGSEA. This CDR3 contains 11 residues. In nucleotides, the CDR3 is TGCAGCGCTGAATCGAACACTGAAGCTTTCTTT. Translated, it gives CSAESNTEAFF.

The chain combines TRBV6-2 or TRBV6-3 with TRBJ2-1; 13 nucleotides agree with TRBD2. Germline CDR1 MNHEY, CDR2 SVGEGT. CDR3 length equals 17 residues. Trimming at V came to 1 base and at J to 5 bases, leaving 5 bases not matched to a gene. The CDR3, as DNA: TGTGCCAGCAGTTACTTGACTAGCGGGGGGCGCCACAATGAGCAGTTCTTC. Translating gives CASSYLTSGGRHNEQFF.

This chain joins TRBV30 and TRBJ1-3; D is unresolved. The CDR3 is 13 amino acids. Trimming removed 4 bases from V and 1 base from J, with 8 bases in between. The germline CDR1 and CDR2 sequences are GTSNPN and SVGIG (reference sequence). The CDR3 sequence: CAWNLKSGNTIYF. The CDR3 nucleotides read TGTGCCTGGAATCTGAAATCTGGAAACACCATATATTTT.

Comment on this clonotype: A junction end diverges from the germline sequence, so it may reflect a read error. V usage is TRBV7-6 and J usage is TRBJ2-3; no definite D call. This CDR3 has 12 residues. Germline V gene data show CDR1 as SGHVS and CDR2 as FNYEAQ. CDR3 DNA sequence: TGTGCCAGCAGCCTAAACCCAGATACGAAGTATTTT. It yields the protein CASSLNPDTKYF.

The chain employs TRBV29-1 and TRBJ1-1, with a possible D match to TRBD1 (6 bases). The germline V gene has CDR1 SQVTM and CDR2 ANQGSEA. Trimming removed 5 bases at V and 3 bases at J, with 13 bases between. CDR3 size: 13 residues. The CDR3 DNA sequence: TGCAGCGTTTCCGCCAACAGGGACACTGAAGCTTTCTTT. It codes for CSVSANRDTEAFF.

The V gene is TRBV29-1, the J gene TRBJ1-2; TRBD1 is a possible D gene (6 bases). V gave up 7 bases and J gave up 2 bases, with 11 bases separating them. Germline values: CDR1 SQVTM, CDR2 ANQGSEA. The CDR3 covers 12 residues. Written as DNA, the CDR3 is TGCAGCGCCACCGGGACAAACTATGGCTACACCTTC. Protein product: CSATGTNYGYTF.

DNA for the CDR3: TGTGCCAGCAGCTCGCACCTTCGAGGGGAAGCTTTCTTT. Amino acid sequence: CASSSHLRGEAFF. The chain is built from TRBV7-9 and TRBJ1-1, with D uncertain. This CDR3 spans 13 amino acids. CDR1 is SEHNR, CDR2 FQNEAQ, per germline (reference sequence). The ends were cut back, 4 bases at V and 8 bases at J, with 14 bases in the middle.

The chain is built from TRBV10-3 and TRBJ1-1; the D is unclear. The CDR3 contains 14 residues. V was shortened by 11 bases and J by 0 bases, with 16 bases between the two germline ends. Germline V CDR1 and CDR2: ENHRY, SYGVKD. The CDR3 region is CAPKCAGLNTEAFF. The CDR3 nucleotides are TGTGCCCCGAAATGCGCAGGACTGAACACTGAAGCTTTCTTT.

This clonotype has only one observation. The chain joins TRBV30 to TRBJ2-7, with D uncertain. The germline V gene has CDR1 GTSNPN and CDR2 SVGIG (reference sequence). The CDR3 is 13 amino acids. Trimming took off 0 bases at V and 6 bases at J, with 12 bases between the two ends. CDR3 nucleotide sequence: TGTGCCTGGAGTGTACCTCTTCTGGGCGAGCAGTACTTC. It specifies CAWSVPLLGEQYF.

V usage is TRBV4-3 and J usage is TRBJ2-5; 12 nucleotides line up with TRBD2. The CDR3 extends over 18 amino acids. Germline CDR1 reads LGHNA; CDR2 reads YSLEER. J gave up 2 bases and V 0 bases, and 7 bases lay outside the gene matches. As DNA, the CDR3 is TGCGCCAGCAGCCAAGATCCACTAGCGGGGGGCGGGCAAGAGACCCAGTACTTC. It codes for CASSQDPLAGGGQETQYF.

The chain uses TRBV30 and TRBJ1-5; possible D gene TRBD1, 5 bases. Trimming removed 5 bases from V and 4 bases from J, with 12 bases in between. Per the germline V gene, CDR1 is GTSNPN and CDR2 is SVGIG (reference sequence). The CDR3 loop spans 13 amino acids. The CDR3 DNA is TGTGCCTGGGGGGACGGTGAAAATCAGCCCCAGCATTTT. It specifies CAWGDGENQPQHF.

This chain joins TRBV20-1 and TRBJ2-1; 7 bases agree with TRBD2. The germline gives CDR1 DFQATT, CDR2 SNEGSKA (reference sequence). V gave up 3 bases and J gave up 0 bases; unmatched junction bases: 8. CDR3 length: 16 residues. This CDR3 is CSASSTLAVSYNEQFF. The CDR3 nucleotides are TGCAGTGCTAGCAGTACCCTAGCGGTCTCCTACAATGAGCAGTTCTTC.

V gene TRBV6-1 combines with J gene TRBJ2-4; TRBD2 matches 10 bases. V shed 6 bases and J 3 bases; nucleotides not matched to a gene: 14. CDR3 length equals 18 residues. Germline V gene sequence: CDR1 MNHNS, CDR2 SASEGT. This chain's CDR3 is CASRPRLAGNLLKNIQYF. CDR3 nucleotide sequence: TGTGCCAGCAGACCCAGACTAGCGGGCAACCTCCTCAAAAACATTCAGTACTTC.

This clonotype was seen just once. DNA of the CDR3: TGCAGCGTTGACAGGGCGAAAGAGCAGTTCTTC. Protein: CSVDRAKEQFF. The rearrangement joins TRBV29-1 to TRBJ2-1; tentatively, D is TRBD1 (5 bases). Trimming removed 3 bases from V and 10 bases from J, with 10 bases in between. Germline V CDR1 and CDR2: SQVTM, ANQGSEA. The CDR3 consists of 11 residues.

The chain carries TRBV7-2 and TRBJ1-5; 7 bases fit TRBD1. In germline, CDR1 is SGHTA, CDR2 FQGNSA. This CDR3 has 16 amino acids. The trim removed 3 bases at V and 4 bases at J, leaving 9 bases unmatched. This CDR3 is CASSFSRTGQNQPQHF. DNA of the CDR3: TGTGCCAGCAGCTTCTCTCGGACAGGCCAGAATCAGCCCCAGCATTTT.

In this sample, this clonotype turned up once. The gene calls are TRBV29-1 and TRBJ1-2; the D gene is possibly TRBD1 (6 bases). The V end lost 6 bases, the J end lost 6 bases, and 20 bases lay between the germline ends. The CDR3 is 14 amino acids. The germline V gene has CDR1 SQVTM and CDR2 ANQGSEA. The CDR3 sequence: CSVGEAQGLNGYTF. CDR3 nucleotide sequence: TGCAGCGTGGGGGAGGCACAGGGACTAAATGGCTACACCTTC.

Notes on this clonotype: One end of the junction varies from germline; a read error may be responsible. This rearrangement joins TRBV29-1 to TRBJ1-1; 9 bases align to TRBD1. The V gene's germline CDR1 is SQVTM and CDR2 ANQGSEA. The CDR3 runs to 13 residues. CDR3 DNA: TGCAGCGCTGAACAGGGGGCTAGGACTGAAGCTTTCTTT. It encodes CSAEQGARTEAFF.

This chain connects TRBV7-2 to TRBJ2-1, with D maybe TRBD2 (6 bases). V was clipped by 0 bases and J by 8 bases, with 17 bases between them. Germline CDR1 reads SGHTA; CDR2 reads FQGNSA. CDR3 length equals 16 residues. This CDR3 reads CASSLAPPGLQDEQFF. The CDR3 DNA reads TGTGCCAGCAGCTTAGCGCCTCCAGGACTACAGGATGAGCAGTTCTTC.

V gene TRBV9 combines with J gene TRBJ2-1; D gene uncertain. The CDR3 sequence is 13 residues long. Germline V CDR1 and CDR2: SGDLS, YYNGEE. The germline V and J ends were trimmed by 7 bases and 0 bases, with 8 bases remaining between them. The DNA of the CDR3 is TGTGCCAGCGGGGTCAGCTCCTACAATGAGCAGTTCTTC. Amino acid sequence: CASGVSSYNEQFF.

The rearrangement links TRBV7-9 to TRBJ1-4, with a possible D match to TRBD1 (5 bases). From germline, CDR1 is SEHNR and CDR2 FQNEAQ (reference sequence). The CDR3 is made up of 16 amino acids. V was cut by 2 bases and J by 0 bases, with 10 bases left in between. The CDR3 DNA sequence: TGTGCCAGCAGCTTACGGGGCCGAACAACTAATGAAAAACTGTTTTTT. This codes for CASSLRGRTTNEKLFF.

In this sample, this clonotype turned up once. The chain employs TRBV12-3 or TRBV12-4 and TRBJ2-3; 10 bases line up with TRBD2. CDR3 length: 16 residues. V dropped 7 bases and J dropped 1; count of bases not matched to a gene: 8. CDR3 residues: CASTLDLAGGTDTQYF. CDR3 DNA sequence: TGTGCCAGCACCTTGGACCTAGCGGGGGGCACAGATACGCAGTATTTT.

The rearrangement links TRBV29-1 to TRBJ1-5; TRBD1 aligns across 7 bases. CDR1 and CDR2 from the germline V gene are SQVTM and ANQGSEA. CDR3 size: 13 residues. V shed 6 bases, J shed 1 base, and the junction held 3 bases outside the gene matches. The chain's CDR3 is CSVKTGSNQPQHF. The CDR3 DNA follows: TGCAGCGTAAAGACAGGGAGCAATCAGCCCCAGCATTTT. The full variable domain, in which reference TRBV29-1 and TRBJ1-5 provide the parts outside the CDR3, is SAVISQKPSRDICQRGTSLTIQCQVDSQVTMMFWYRQQPGQSLTLIATANQGSEATYESGFVIDKFPISRPNLTFSTLTVSNMSPEDSSIYLCSVKTGSNQPQHFGDGTRLSIL.

The chain has TRBV19 and TRBJ2-1; possibly TRBD1 or TRBD2 for D (7 bases each). V shed 2 bases and J shed 5 bases, with 13 bases lying between them. CDR1 LNHDA and CDR2 SQIVND come from the germline V gene (reference sequence). The CDR3 is 15 residues long. The CDR3 here is CASSIYRGGNNEQFF. The DNA of the CDR3 is TGTGCCAGTAGTATATACAGGGGAGGGAACAATGAGCAGTTCTTC.

The rearrangement uses TRBV2 and TRBJ1-5; weak D call: TRBD1 (6 bases). Germline V gene sequence: CDR1 SNHLY, CDR2 FYNNEI. Trimming took off 5 bases at V and 4 bases at J, with 12 bases between the two ends. The CDR3 covers 14 residues. CDR3 nucleotide sequence: TGTGCCAGCAGTCCGGACAGTAGAAATCAGCCCCAGCATTTT. This encodes CASSPDSRNQPQHF.